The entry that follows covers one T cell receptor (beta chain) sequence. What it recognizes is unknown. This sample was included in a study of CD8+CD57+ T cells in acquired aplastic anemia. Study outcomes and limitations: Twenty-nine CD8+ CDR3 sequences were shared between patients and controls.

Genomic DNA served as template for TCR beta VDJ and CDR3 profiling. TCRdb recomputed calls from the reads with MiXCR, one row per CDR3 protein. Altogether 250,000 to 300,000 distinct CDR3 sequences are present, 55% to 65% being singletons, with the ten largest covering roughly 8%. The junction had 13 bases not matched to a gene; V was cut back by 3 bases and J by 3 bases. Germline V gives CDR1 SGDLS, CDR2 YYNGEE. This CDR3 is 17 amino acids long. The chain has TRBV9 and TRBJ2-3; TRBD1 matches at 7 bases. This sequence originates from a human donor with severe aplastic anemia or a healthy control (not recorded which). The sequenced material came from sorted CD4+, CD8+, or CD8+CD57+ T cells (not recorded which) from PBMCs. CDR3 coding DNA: TGTGCCAGCAGCGACTCGGCGGGCAGGGGGTTAACAGATACGCAGTATTTT. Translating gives CASSDSAGRGLTDTQYF.